This passage covers 29 T cell receptor beta chains from one sample sequenced in a study of cytomegalovirus exposure and HLA in healthy donors. The method was immunoSEQ multiplex PCR; TCRdb's version includes in-frame clones alone and lacks a portion of them. In the table there are 150,000 to 200,000 clones, roughly 89% of which are singletons. Sequencing was performed on PBMCs. The receptors here all came from a woman under 30 in good health and CMV-seropositive.

The chain combines TRBV13 with TRBJ2-7; 7 bases match TRBD1. The trim removed 5 bases at V and 0 bases at J, leaving 7 bases unmatched. Germline-derived CDR1 and CDR2 are PRHDT and FYEKMQ (reference sequence). CDR3 length equals 15 residues. CDR3 DNA: TGTGCCAGCAGCCCGACAGGGCGCCTCTCCTACGAGCAGTACTTC. It is translated as CASSPTGRLSYEQYF. Together with reference TRBV13 and TRBJ2-7, the CDR3 gives the full variable domain: AAGVIQSPRHLIKEKRETATLKCYPIPRHDTVYWYQQGPGQDPQFLISFYEKMQSDKGSIPDRFSAQQFSDYHSELNMSSLELGDSALYFCASSPTGRLSYEQYFGPGTRLTVT.

The rearrangement joins TRBV14 to TRBJ1-5; D not certain. The CDR3 runs to 13 residues. The V and J ends lost 2 bases and 3 bases respectively, with 5 bases between them. Germline values: CDR1 SGHDN, CDR2 FVKESK. The CDR3 nucleotides read TGTGCCAGCAGCCAAACAGCCAATCAGCCCCAGCATTTT. Translated, it gives CASSQTANQPQHF. Complete variable domain (other parts from reference TRBV14 and TRBJ1-5): EAGVTQFPSHSVIEKGQTVTLRCDPISGHDNLYWYRRVMGKEIKFLLHFVKESKQDESGMPNNRFLAERTGGTYSTLKVQPAELEDSGVYFCASSQTANQPQHFGDGTRLSIL.

This chain links TRBV7-2 with TRBJ1-4; the D is unclear. Germline V gene sequence: CDR1 SGHTA, CDR2 FQGNSA. V lost 5 bases to trimming and J lost 8 bases, with 15 bases between them. The CDR3 runs to 14 residues. CDR3 in amino acids: CASSRDRREEKLFF. DNA of the CDR3: TGTGCCAGCAGCCGCGACCGGAGGGAAGAAAAACTGTTTTTT.

The chain recombines TRBV6-5 with TRBJ2-7; no clear D gene. CDR1 and CDR2 (germline): MNHEY, SVGAGI. This CDR3 region has 14 residues. V lost 4 bases to trimming and J lost 3 bases, with 13 bases between them. The CDR3 protein is CASSSNYRNYEQYF. The CDR3 nucleotides read TGTGCCAGCAGTTCCAACTATAGGAACTACGAGCAGTACTTC.

The chain is built from TRBV5-6 and TRBJ1-2, with TRBD1 matching over 9 bases. V lost 2 bases and J lost 2; bases outside the gene matches: 4. This CDR3 has 15 amino acids. Germline V CDR1 and CDR2: SGHDT, YYEEEE. The CDR3 spells CASSFSGTGNYGYTF. CDR3 DNA sequence: TGTGCCAGCAGCTTTTCCGGGACAGGGAACTATGGCTACACCTTC.

This chain joins TRBV10-2 and TRBJ2-4; TRBD1 matches 7 bases. Germline CDR1 and CDR2: WSHSY and SAAADI. The CDR3 extends over 15 amino acids. Trimming removed 6 bases from V and 1 base from J; junction bases left unmatched: 6. The CDR3 DNA sequence: TGCGCCAGCAGCGTGACAGGGCTGGCCAAAAACATTCAGTACTTC. Translated: CASSVTGLAKNIQYF.

This chain uses TRBV7-9 with TRBJ1-1; tentatively, D is TRBD1 (6 bases). This CDR3 region has 12 residues. CDR1 and CDR2 from the germline V gene are SEHNR and FQNEAQ (reference sequence). Trimming cost V 1 base and J 8 bases, with 8 bases left between them. The CDR3 coding sequence is TGTGCCAGCAGCTTAGGGACAGACGAAGCTTTCTTT. It is translated as CASSLGTDEAFF.

The chain combines TRBV11-3 with TRBJ2-6, with 12 positions matching TRBD1. The germline CDR1 and CDR2 sequences are SGHNT and YENEEA. CDR3 length: 19 residues. V gave up 2 bases and J gave up 2 bases; unmatched junction bases: 7. CDR3 DNA: TGTGCCAGCAGCTTAAGCTCAAGGGACAGGGGGCCTGGGGCCAACGTCCTGACTTTC. Translation gives CASSLSSRDRGPGANVLTF.

The J gene is TRBJ2-5, the V gene TRBV4-2, with D possibly being TRBD2 (6 bases). Germline CDR1 is LGHNA and CDR2 is YNFKEQ. V lost 1 base and J lost 5, with 14 bases in between. CDR3 length: 15 amino acids. CDR3 sequence: CASSQASREEETQYF. CDR3 nucleotides: TGTGCCAGCAGCCAAGCGTCAAGGGAGGAGGAGACCCAGTACTTC.

The chain recombines TRBV5-4 with TRBJ2-1, with TRBD1 matching 8 bases. This CDR3 spans 15 amino acids. J gave up 4 bases and V 3 bases, and 6 bases lay outside the gene matches. Germline CDR1 is SGHNT and CDR2 is YYREEE (reference sequence). CDR3 amino acids: CASSSQGASYNEQFF. In DNA form, the CDR3 reads TGTGCCAGCAGCTCCCAGGGGGCGTCGTACAATGAGCAGTTCTTC. The entire variable domain, with the rest obtained from reference TRBV5-4 and TRBJ2-1, is as follows: ETGVTQSPTHLIKTRGQQVTLRCSSQSGHNTVSWYQQALGQGPQFIFQYYREEENGRGNFPPRFSGLQFPNYSSELNVNALELDDSALYLCASSSQGASYNEQFFGPGTRLTVL.

The rearrangement joins TRBV7-6 to TRBJ2-7, with D possibly being TRBD2 (6 bases). Germline V gene data show CDR1 as SGHVS and CDR2 as FNYEAQ. V was clipped by 5 bases and J by 4 bases, with 18 bases between them. The CDR3 runs to 15 residues. Here the CDR3 reads CASSPRLSGDYEQYF. CDR3 bases: TGTGCCAGCAGCCCGAGACTTAGCGGAGATTACGAGCAGTACTTC.

This clone occurred once. The J gene is TRBJ2-2, the V gene TRBV5-4; the match to TRBD2 covers 8 bases. The CDR3 runs 14 residues. Germline CDR1 is SGHNT and CDR2 is YYREEE (reference sequence). V lost 1 base and J lost 5; bases outside the gene matches: 1. The CDR3 spells CASSLSGGTGELFF. In DNA, the CDR3 is TGTGCCAGCAGCTTGTCGGGAGGGACCGGGGAGCTGTTTTTT.

The rearrangement joins TRBV6-4 to TRBJ1-1, with a possible D match to TRBD1 (6 bases). Germline-derived CDR1 and CDR2 are MRHNA and SNTAGT. This CDR3 contains 13 residues. Trimming removed 2 bases at V and 8 bases at J, with 12 bases between. The CDR3 nucleotides read TGTGCCAGCAGTGACGGCCAGGGGAAAGAAGCTTTCTTT. Protein: CASSDGQGKEAFF.

This sequence joins TRBV4-1 and TRBJ2-2; D not certain. Germline values: CDR1 MGHRA, CDR2 YSYEKL. The CDR3 totals 17 residues. Deletions cut 0 bases from V and 6 bases from J, with 17 bases between. Written as DNA, the CDR3 is TGCGCCAGCAGCCAAGATCTTCTACCTATTGATGCCGGGGAGCTGTTTTTT. Protein: CASSQDLLPIDAGELFF.

This clone has just one count. This sequence joins TRBV5-6 and TRBJ1-4, with a possible D match to TRBD1 (6 bases). V was cut by 4 bases and J by 4 bases, with 17 bases left in between. Germline assignment: CDR1 SGHDT and CDR2 YYEEEE. The CDR3 spans 16 residues. Here the CDR3 DNA reads TGTGCCAGCAGCGAGAGGCGGGGGCACCGTAATGAAAAACTGTTTTTT. Protein product: CASSERRGHRNEKLFF.

This rearrangement joins TRBV19 to TRBJ2-3; maybe TRBD1 (6 bases). The CDR3 loop spans 14 amino acids. The V gene lost 0 bases and the J gene lost 11 bases, with 15 bases spanning the gap. Per germline, CDR1 LNHDA and CDR2 SQIVND (reference sequence). Here the CDR3 DNA reads TGTGCCAGTAGTATAGATCTTTTTAGAGGGGGGCAGTATTTT. Its translation: CASSIDLFRGGQYF.

This clone was counted a single time. The chain has TRBV28 and TRBJ1-5; TRBD1 aligns across 7 bases. J gave up 2 bases and V 10 bases, and 17 bases lay outside the gene matches. The CDR3 sequence is 17 residues long. CDR1 is MDHEN and CDR2 is SYDVKM in the germline V gene. CDR3 nucleotide sequence: TGTGCCACCCTATACTTGGGCAGGGGGGATGGCAATCAGCCCCAGCATTTT. It specifies CATLYLGRGDGNQPQHF.

This chain joins TRBV29-1 and TRBJ2-3; the match to TRBD2 covers 10 bases. From germline, CDR1 is SQVTM and CDR2 ANQGSEA. V trimming: 0 bases; J trimming: 0 bases; junction bases outside the gene matches: 6. The CDR3 totals 17 residues. Here the CDR3 DNA reads TGCAGCGTTGAAGATCAAGTGACTAGCGGGAGCACAGATACGCAGTATTTT. This gives the protein CSVEDQVTSGSTDTQYF.

This sequence joins TRBV7-9 and TRBJ2-7, with 9 bases identical to TRBD1. V shed 5 bases, J shed 2 bases, and the junction held 4 bases outside the gene matches. CDR3 length equals 14 residues. CDR1 and CDR2 (germline): SEHNR, FQNEAQ (reference sequence). The CDR3 DNA reads TGTGCCAGCAGCCCGGACAGGGGTACCTACGAGCAGTACTTC. It specifies CASSPDRGTYEQYF.

The rearrangement uses TRBV7-2 and TRBJ2-2; 8 nucleotides line up with TRBD2. With 3 bases clipped from V and 6 bases from J, the junction kept 6 bases outside the gene matches. The CDR3 extends over 15 amino acids. Germline V gene sequence: CDR1 SGHTA, CDR2 FQGNSA. The DNA of the CDR3 is TGTGCCAGCAGCTTTGGAGCGGGAGAGCCCGGGGAGCTGTTTTTT. It codes for CASSFGAGEPGELFF.

The V and J genes are TRBV4-1 and TRBJ2-2, with 10 bases fitting TRBD1. The V gene end was trimmed by 10 bases and the J gene end by 3 bases; junction bases not matched to a gene: 2. The CDR3 is 13 residues long. Germline V CDR1 and CDR2: MGHRA, YSYEKL. CDR3 sequence: CATGTGDTGELFF. CDR3 bases: TGCGCCACCGGGACAGGGGACACCGGGGAGCTGTTTTTT.

This chain uses TRBV5-1 with TRBJ2-7; D is possibly TRBD1 (6 bases). CDR1 and CDR2 from the germline V gene are SGHRS and YFSETQ. The CDR3 sequence is 13 residues long. Trimming removed 0 bases from V and 2 bases from J, with 6 bases in between. The CDR3 DNA is TGCGCCAGCAGCTTGGGGGACACCTACGAGCAGTACTTC. Encoded protein: CASSLGDTYEQYF.

The genes are TRBV28 and TRBJ2-2; D is undetermined. CDR3 length: 15 amino acids. Trimming stripped 2 bases from V and 4 bases from J, with 11 bases between. CDR1 MDHEN and CDR2 SYDVKM come from the germline V gene. DNA of the CDR3: TGTGCCAGCAGTTTAGTACATCCGTCCACCGGGGAGCTGTTTTTT. Encoded protein: CASSLVHPSTGELFF.

This clone was detected only once. The chain uses TRBV6-5 and TRBJ1-1; D gene unclear. Germline loops: CDR1 MNHEY, CDR2 SVGAGI. CDR3 length equals 13 residues. Trimming removed 0 bases at V and 6 bases at J, with 8 bases between. DNA of the CDR3: TGTGCCAGCAGTTACTCGAGGGAGTCTGAAGCTTTCTTT. Protein sequence: CASSYSRESEAFF.

The gene calls are TRBV4-2 and TRBJ2-1, with D possibly being TRBD2 (5 bases). The V gene lost 1 base and the J gene lost 1 base, with 11 bases spanning the gap. CDR1 is LGHNA and CDR2 is YNFKEQ in the germline V gene. This CDR3 is built from 16 residues. CDR3 sequence reads: CASSQVQRNSYNEQFF. The CDR3, as DNA: TGTGCCAGCAGCCAAGTCCAGCGGAATTCCTACAATGAGCAGTTCTTC.

This chain joins TRBV11-2 and TRBJ2-7, with D possibly TRBD1 on 5 matching bases. The CDR3 consists of 14 residues. The V gene's germline CDR1 is SGHAT and CDR2 FQNNGV. The V end was cut by 3 bases, the J end by 2 bases, with 11 bases between. CDR3: CASSFLGHTYEQYF. The DNA of the CDR3 is TGTGCCAGCAGCTTTCTGGGGCATACCTACGAGCAGTACTTC.

V usage is TRBV27 and J usage is TRBJ2-7; the match to TRBD1 covers 11 bases. Germline V gene lookup returns CDR1 MNHEY and CDR2 SMNVEV (reference sequence). V lost 3 bases and J lost 7; bases outside the gene matches: 8. This CDR3 is 15 amino acids long. In DNA form, the CDR3 reads TGTGCCAGCAGTTTCGGACAGGGGGCGCCCCGGGAGCAGTACTTC. Encoded protein: CASSFGQGAPREQYF.

The chain carries TRBV7-6 and TRBJ1-3; D gene uncertain. From germline, CDR1 is SGHVS and CDR2 FNYEAQ. The CDR3 extends over 16 amino acids. V was pared by 0 bases and J by 4 bases, with 13 bases between. The CDR3 DNA is TGTGCCAGCAGCTTAGCTTCCGCCGGGTCGGGAAACACCATATATTTT. This gives the protein CASSLASAGSGNTIYF.

The chain couples TRBV7-9 to TRBJ1-3; 11 nucleotides match TRBD1. CDR3 length: 17 residues. The V segment lost 5 bases and the J segment 8 bases; nucleotides outside the gene matches: 14. CDR1 is SEHNR, CDR2 FQNEAQ, per germline (reference sequence). The CDR3 sequence is CASSLNRDRGREDTIYF. The CDR3 DNA reads as TGTGCCAGCAGCCTTAATCGGGACAGGGGGAGAGAGGACACCATATATTTT.